Listed below are T cell receptor beta chains from one sample, sequenced in a study of blood T cell repertoires in COVID-19. TCRdb's table, derived via immunoSEQ multiplex PCR, lists solely in-frame clones and lacks some. The sample has approximately 250,000 clones, approximately 79% seen once. The sequenced sample was PBMCs or T cells enriched from blood (not recorded which). These TCRs come from a man aged 30 to 39 with acute COVID-19. Both conserved end residues are trimmed from each CDR3.

J,V,CDR3
TRBJ1-4,TRBV2,ASSGTTATLEKLF
TRBJ2-3,TRBV5-4,ASSRREGRRITDTQY
TRBJ1-6,TRBV28,ASRHRRSSYNSPLH
TRBJ1-1,TRBV19,ASSPRTGRDTEAF
TRBJ1-1,TRBV5-4,ASSSYRGQNTEAF
TRBJ2-1,TRBV30,AWSGLAGGREQF
TRBJ1-6,TRBV10-2,ASSGRGGTGNSPLH
TRBJ1-2,TRBV20-1,SASSLAEGNYGYT
TRBJ2-1,TRBV11-1,ASSFPRGLADNEQF
TRBJ2-5,TRBV5-1,ASTNGGVANGIETQY